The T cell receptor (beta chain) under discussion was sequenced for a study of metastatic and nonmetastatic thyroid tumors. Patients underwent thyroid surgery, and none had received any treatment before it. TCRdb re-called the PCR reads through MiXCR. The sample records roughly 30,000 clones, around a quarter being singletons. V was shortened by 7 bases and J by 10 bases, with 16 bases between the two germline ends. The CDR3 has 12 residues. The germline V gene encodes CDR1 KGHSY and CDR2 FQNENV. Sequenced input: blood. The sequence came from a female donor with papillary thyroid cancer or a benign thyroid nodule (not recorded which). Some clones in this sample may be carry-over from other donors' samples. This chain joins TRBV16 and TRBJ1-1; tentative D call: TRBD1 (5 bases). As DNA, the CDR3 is TGTGCCAGCATCCGGGCGGGGCAGTCAGCTTTCTTT. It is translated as CASIRAGQSAFF.